Given below is one TCR beta chain in context. What it binds is not known. The germline V gene encodes CDR1 LGHNA and CDR2 YNFKEQ. The CDR3 totals 14 residues. Trimming left V 4 bases short and J 2 bases short, with 11 bases between. These data originate in a study of T cell responses to AZD1222 COVID-19 vaccine. Across the whole study: Second-dose groups at about 4 or about 12 weeks were pooled. Overall study results and limits: Most donors were white British, females outnumbered males, and clonal diversity was possibly underestimated. At study baseline, merely five or six AZD1222 recipients were seropositive.

Clones were read by immunoSEQ multiplex PCR, and TCRdb kept only the in-frame ones, dropping some. The profile shows roughly 150,000 clones, 85% to 95% of them singletons. Source: peripheral blood, taken on day 0 of AZD1222 vaccination. The clonotype was recovered from an adult in good health. The rearrangement joins TRBV4-2 to TRBJ1-1; D ambiguous. The CDR3, as DNA: TGTGCCAGCAGCCTTCTGACGGATAACACTGAAGCTTTCTTT. Its protein is CASSLLTDNTEAFF.